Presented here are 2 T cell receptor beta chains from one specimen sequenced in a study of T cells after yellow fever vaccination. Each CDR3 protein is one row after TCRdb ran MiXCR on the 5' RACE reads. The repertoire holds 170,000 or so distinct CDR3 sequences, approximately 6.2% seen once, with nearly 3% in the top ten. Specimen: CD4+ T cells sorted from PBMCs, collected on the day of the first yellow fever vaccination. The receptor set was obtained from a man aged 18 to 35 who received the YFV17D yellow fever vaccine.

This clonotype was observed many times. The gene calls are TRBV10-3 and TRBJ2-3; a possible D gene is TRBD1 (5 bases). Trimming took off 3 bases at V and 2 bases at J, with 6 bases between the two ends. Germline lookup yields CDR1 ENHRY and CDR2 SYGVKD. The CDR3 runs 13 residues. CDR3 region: CAISEQDTDTQYF. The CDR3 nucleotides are TGTGCCATCAGTGAACAGGACACAGATACGCAGTATTTT.

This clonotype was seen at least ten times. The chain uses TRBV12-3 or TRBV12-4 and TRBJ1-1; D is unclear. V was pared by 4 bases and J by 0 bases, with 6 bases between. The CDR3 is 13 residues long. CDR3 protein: CASSSELNTEAFF. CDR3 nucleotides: TGTGCCAGCAGTTCCGAATTGAACACTGAAGCTTTCTTT.